Sequencing of this T cell receptor (beta chain) was carried out in a study of cytomegalovirus exposure and HLA in healthy donors. Overall study context: Researchers found that approximately 77% of 300 to 450 genotyped donors fell within the Caucasian-associated ancestry cluster. Study-level findings and limits: In a later analysis, TCR beta V- and J-gene trimming was associated with a missense DCLRE1C variant. Earlier results showed most TCR beta V segments being productive about 87% or about 30% of the time. By a later analysis, the bulk of CMV-associated TCR beta chains appeared HLA-restricted.

On this clone: The antigen remains undetermined.

The CDR3 is 15 residues long. V was trimmed by 6 bases and J by 2 bases, leaving 17 bases between them. Germline CDR1 SGHTA, CDR2 FQGNSA. Researchers ran the PCR with 60 Vbeta and 13 Jbeta primers. Sequencing was performed with immunoSEQ multiplex PCR; in TCRdb, only in-frame clones are kept and a portion is missing. This table has roughly 190,000 clones, about 84% appearing once. This sequence joins TRBV7-2 and TRBJ2-7; a weak D match, TRBD1 (5 bases). This TCR came from a woman in her 30s in good health and CMV-seropositive. The material sequenced was PBMCs. The CDR3 nucleotides are TGTGCCAGCAGTTCCAACACAGGTCGGCCCTACGAGCAGTACTTC. It translates to CASSSNTGRPYEQYF.